The clone carrying this TCR beta chain was detected ten times or more. The antigen is not known. The sample's time point: sample taken at primary tumor resection. From tumor, nontumor lung or frozen PBMC, whole RNA was taken unsorted for sequencing. This entry is derived from a study of spatial heterogeneity in lung cancer. Study-wide results and limits: Mutation counts in tumors were tracked by counts of expanded intratumoral alpha and beta TCRs.

Unmatched junction bases numbered 8, after V lost 7 bases and J lost 4 bases. The CDR3 extends over 16 amino acids. CDR1 LNHDA and CDR2 SQIVND come from the germline V gene (reference sequence). Unique molecular identifiers, one per molecule, were present on every TCR cDNA molecule. MiXCR was run by TCRdb on the 5' RACE reads, yielding one entry per CDR3 protein. This repertoire shows 7,000 to 8,500 distinct CDR3 sequences, 5% to 6.5% found once; its top ten account for less than 25%. Source: lung tumor tissue, taken at surgery. The J gene is TRBJ2-3, the V gene TRBV19; 13 bases match TRBD2. This clonotype was obtained from a male donor with early-stage non-small cell lung cancer. CDR3 nucleotides: TGTGCCAGTAATTGGGGACTAGCGGGGCAGGCAGATACGCAGTATTTT. This sequence encodes CASNWGLAGQADTQYF.